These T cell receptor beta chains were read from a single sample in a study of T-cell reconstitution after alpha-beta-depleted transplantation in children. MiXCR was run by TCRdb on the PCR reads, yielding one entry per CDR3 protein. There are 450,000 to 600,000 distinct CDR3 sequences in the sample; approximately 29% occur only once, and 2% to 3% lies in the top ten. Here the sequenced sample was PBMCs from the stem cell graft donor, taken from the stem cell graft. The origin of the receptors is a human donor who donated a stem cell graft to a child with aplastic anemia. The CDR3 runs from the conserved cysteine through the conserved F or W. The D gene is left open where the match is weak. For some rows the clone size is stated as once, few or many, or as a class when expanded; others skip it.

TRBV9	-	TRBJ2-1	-	CASSAGTTYNEQFF	TGTGCCAGCAGCGCCGGGACAACCTACAATGAGCAGTTCTTC
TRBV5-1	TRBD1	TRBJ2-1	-	CASSRGQPNNEQFF	TGCGCCAGCAGCAGGGGACAGCCTAACAATGAGCAGTTCTTC
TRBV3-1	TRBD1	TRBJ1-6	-	CASNPGTENSPLHF	TGTGCCAGCAATCCCGGGACAGAGAATTCACCCCTCCACTTT
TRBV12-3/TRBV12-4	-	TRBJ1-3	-	CASSLDPEARNTIYF	TGTGCCAGCAGTTTAGACCCTGAAGCCCGAAACACCATATATTTT
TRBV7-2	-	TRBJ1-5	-	CASSLVGQIYQPQHF	TGTGCCAGCAGCTTAGTCGGACAGATATATCAGCCCCAGCATTTT
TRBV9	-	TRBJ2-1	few	CASSVAEYNEQFF	TGTGCCAGCAGCGTAGCTGAATACAATGAGCAGTTCTTC
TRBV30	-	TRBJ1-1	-	CAWSVNSNTEAFF	TGTGCCTGGAGTGTAAACAGCAACACTGAAGCTTTCTTT
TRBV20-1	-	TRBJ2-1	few	CSALRALYNEQFF	TGCAGTGCACTGAGAGCCCTCTACAATGAGCAGTTCTTC
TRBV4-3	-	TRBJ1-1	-	CASSPGRSDVSEAFF	TGCGCCAGCAGCCCCGGTCGCAGTGATGTGTCTGAAGCTTTCTTT
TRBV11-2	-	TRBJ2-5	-	CASSPHPTARETQYF	TGTGCCAGCAGCCCCCACCCAACGGCGCGGGAGACCCAGTACTTC
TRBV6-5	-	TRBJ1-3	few	CASETGNTIYF	TGTGCCAGCGAGACTGGAAACACCATATATTTT
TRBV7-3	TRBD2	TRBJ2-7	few	CASSPNGLAGSRAGEQYF	TGTGCCAGCAGCCCAAACGGACTAGCGGGAAGCAGGGCAGGCGAGCAGTACTTC
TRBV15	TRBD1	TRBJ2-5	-	CATSTGTGAETQYF	TGTGCCACCAGCACCGGGACAGGGGCCGAGACCCAGTACTTC
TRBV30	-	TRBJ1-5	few	CAWSRSGTQNQPQHF	TGTGCCTGGAGCCGATCCGGGACACAGAATCAGCCCCAGCATTTT
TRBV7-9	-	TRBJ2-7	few	CASANRERDEQYF	TGTGCCAGCGCCAACAGGGAAAGGGACGAGCAGTACTTC
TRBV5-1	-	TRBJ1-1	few	CASSGGTQNTEAFF	TGCGCCAGCAGCGGGGGGACGCAGAACACTGAAGCTTTCTTT
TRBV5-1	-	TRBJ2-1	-	CASSLAPAGGGNEQFF	TGCGCCAGCAGCTTGGCCCCGGCCGGGGGAGGCAATGAGCAGTTCTTC
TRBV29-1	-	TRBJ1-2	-	CSVVSTDYGYTF	TGCAGCGTTGTTTCTACCGACTATGGCTACACCTTC
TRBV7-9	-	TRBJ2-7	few	CASSLRGQSYEQYF	TGTGCCAGCAGCTTACGTGGACAGTCCTACGAGCAGTACTTC
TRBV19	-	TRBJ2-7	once	CASSIDLPGRNYEQYF	TGTGCCAGTAGTATAGATCTACCCGGACGGAACTACGAGCAGTACTTC
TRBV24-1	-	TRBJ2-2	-	CATSDLRAGSTGELFF	TGTGCCACCAGTGATTTGCGGGCAGGGTCCACCGGGGAGCTGTTTTTT
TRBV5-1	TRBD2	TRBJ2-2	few	CASSWKLAGAITGELFF	TGCGCCAGCAGCTGGAAACTAGCGGGAGCTATCACCGGGGAGCTGTTTTTT
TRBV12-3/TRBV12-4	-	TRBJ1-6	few	CASSLRDSPLHF	TGTGCCAGCAGTTTGAGGGATTCACCCCTCCACTTT
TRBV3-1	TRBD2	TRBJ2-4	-	CASSPLWVASGIDSQYF	TGTGCCAGCAGCCCCCTGTGGGTAGCTAGCGGGATTGACAGTCAGTACTTC